This TCR beta chain was captured in a study of long-term antiretroviral therapy in people with HIV (dated by TCRdb to 2021 to 2024). Regarding the study in general: Collection of the earliest samples took place about a decade ahead of the 2015 WHO recommendation for immediate ART, at a time when ART was typically delayed until CD4 counts fell. No cross-contamination during QIAcube processing was shown when test extractions of a monoclonal T-cell line were performed alongside about 30 polyclonal samples. A total of roughly 180 cryopreserved PBMC samples were contributed to the cohort by 30 adults with confirmed HIV infection, with samples collected serially over a mean of roughly six years (range 1-12). A retrospective serial study tested whether ART initiation and durable HIV suppression were associated with changes in peripheral blood TRB repertoire composition and diversity. About 35% of the 30 participants with HIV were female. Study-wide conclusions, independent of this receptor: Because cell numbers in pre-ART samples were limited, unsorted PBMC were profiled instead of sorted CD4+ and CD8+ T cells. Expanded TRB clones identified before ART initiation dominated the repertoire at all time points, although this dominance fluctuated and declined in many PLHIV after ART. ART initiation was associated with a significant increase in TRB diversity, but diversity stayed significantly below transplant donor controls even after long-term ART. Limited PBMC availability meant only the TCR beta chain was sequenced, without alpha chain pairing. The samples span the years 2004 to 2017, and the ART regimens used at that time may not be as effective as current regimens. No data were available on ART adherence, viral resistance or therapy changes, limiting inferences about post-ART repertoire changes. CDR3 length ranges in HIV repertoires were narrower than in controls, and network structure suggested an antigen-experienced repertoire with only a slight naive shift after ART.

To be included, a participant needed at least one PBMC sample from before ART initiation plus at least two post-ART samples. Treatment was received in the United States of America by all participants with HIV. Cryopreserved samples of about 0.95-11 million PBMC were thawed and washed before DNA extraction. At the time of the earliest PBMC sample, participants with HIV were aged between 23 and 54 years. Per participant, PBMC samples came from 1-4 timepoints prior to ART initiation and 2-8 timepoints following ART initiation, for a median of 7 samples. For every participant, serial HIV viral load, CD4+ T-cell count, ART history and demographic data were obtained. Genomic DNA was extracted from unsorted PBMC with a Qiagen kit on a QIAcube, processed in batches of 12 samples. Sequencing of the TRB variable region was done with the immunoSEQ hsTCRB v3.0 assay at survey level resolution. The target sequencing depth for TRB was about 40,000-55,000 T-cell genomes per sample. An Illumina MiSeq with a v3 150-cycle kit was used to sequence the pooled TRB libraries. From the authors' description of their analysis: Repertoire analysis was performed in R inside a reproducible Nextflow workflow that covered QC, data transformation and analysis. Custom analyses were implemented in LymphoSeq2, an R package for AIRR-Seq data exploration. A few samples yielding fewer than 5000 total TRB sequences were excluded, leaving more than 150 analyzed HIV repertoires. Among the roughly 180 retained HIV repertoires, 55 to 60 were collected before ART initiation and approximately 130 after ART initiation. Repertoires were downsampled to 5000 TRB nucleotide sequences, and summary statistics were averaged over 100 downsampling iterations. TRB sequences were retained for analysis only if CDR3 regions of at least seven amino acids were present. Two measures captured diversity: a Shannon entropy-derived clonality score and the Gini coefficient. In repertoire networks, the top 5000 CDR3 amino acid sequences were linked whenever an edit distance of one separated two sequences. For TRB CDR3 amino acid sequences, antigen specificity groups and MHC restriction were predicted with GLIPH2. To flag known CMV, EBV, HIV or tissue antigen associations, CDR3 amino acid sequences were matched against VDJdb and McPAS-TCR. Pre-ART, post-ART and control groups were compared with Wilcoxon signed-rank tests and Holm-Bonferroni correction. What TCRdb holds here is the immuneACCESS table cut down to in-frame rearrangements. Part of the clones is not present; checked against another copy, under half of the missing clones reflect an unresolved V gene, and the others are unexplained. V and J calls and clone size follow that table, whereas D and trimming were derived from the DNA. This sample has 15,000 to 20,000 clones in its table, and approximately 81% of those were observed once. The leading ten clones occupy about 9.3% of the sample.

In the germline V gene, CDR1 corresponds to SGHRS and CDR2 to YFSETQ. The CDR3 contains 13 residues, cysteine and phenylalanine counted. CDR3 DNA is the only sequence kept; it has 39 bases, read in frame from the first base. A distance of 10 bases separates the germline ends of V and J, which lose 0 bases and 9 bases respectively. In the case of this clone: Its antigen has not been determined. No quality values exist for individual bases; no much larger clone is one base distant.

The receptor chain draws on TRBV5-1 and TRBJ2-1; no D gene call is confident. The material sequenced was unsorted PBMCs, taken 0.3 years before starting antiretroviral therapy. The TCR was taken from a man in his fifties or sixties with HIV. The CDR3 has the sequence CASSLGLLGEQFF. The sequenced DNA: TGCGCCAGCAGCTTGGGACTCCTCGGTGAGCAGTTCTTC.